Listed below are T cell receptor beta chains from one sample, sequenced in a study of cytomegalovirus exposure and HLA in healthy donors. Repertoires were generated with immunoSEQ multiplex PCR, while TCRdb's copy carries only in-frame clones and drops some. This table has roughly 100,000 clones, 70% to 85% appearing once. Material: PBMCs. The receptor set was obtained from a man younger than 45 in good health and CMV-seropositive. CDR3s include the opening cysteine and the closing phenylalanine or tryptophan. The D gene is left open where the match is weak. Only some rows state a clone size, as once, few, many or a class for expanded clones.

V gene	clone size	J gene	D gene	CDR3 protein	CDR3 DNA
TRBV27	.	TRBJ2-1	TRBD2	CASSWTSGRNNEQFF	TGTGCCAGCAGTTGGACTAGCGGGAGAAACAATGAGCAGTTCTTC
TRBV28	.	TRBJ2-7	.	CASSLSKTRDNTYEQYF	TGTGCCAGCAGTTTATCGAAAACCCGGGACAACACCTACGAGCAGTACTTC
TRBV6-6	.	TRBJ2-7	TRBD2	CASSARLAGGHEQYF	TGTGCCAGCAGTGCCCGACTAGCGGGAGGCCACGAGCAGTACTTC
TRBV2	.	TRBJ1-5	TRBD1	CASSGRDRGYQPQHF	TGTGCCAGCAGTGGTAGGGACAGGGGGTATCAGCCCCAGCATTTT
TRBV5-1	.	TRBJ1-2	TRBD1	CASSTNAGTGPRNGYTF	TGCGCCAGCAGCACAAACGCCGGGACAGGGCCGAGAAATGGCTACACCTTC
TRBV7-9	.	TRBJ2-1	.	CASSNAGTPYNEQFF	TGTGCCAGCAGCAATGCTGGGACACCTTACAATGAGCAGTTCTTC
TRBV2	.	TRBJ2-2	.	CASSDSAGGGTGELFF	TGTGCCAGCAGTGATTCGGCAGGGGGAGGAACCGGGGAGCTGTTTTTT
TRBV9	.	TRBJ2-1	.	CASSPEGRAHHNEQFF	TGTGCCAGCAGCCCCGAGGGTAGGGCCCATCACAATGAGCAGTTCTTC
TRBV6-5	.	TRBJ2-1	.	CASSQGGRYNEQFF	TGTGCCAGCAGCCAGGGGGGCAGATACAATGAGCAGTTCTTC
TRBV19	.	TRBJ1-1	TRBD1	CASIRAGGLSEAFF	TGTGCCAGTATTCGGGCAGGGGGCCTGTCTGAAGCTTTCTTT
TRBV4-1	.	TRBJ1-1	TRBD1	CASSQGQGRDTEAFF	TGCGCCAGCAGCCAAGGACAGGGTCGGGACACTGAAGCTTTCTTT
TRBV27	.	TRBJ2-1	.	CASSPGVEQFF	TGTGCCAGCAGTCCCGGGGTTGAGCAGTTCTTC
TRBV5-6	.	TRBJ1-2	.	CASSLRRGRPANYGYTF	TGTGCCAGCAGCTTGAGGAGGGGACGGCCGGCTAACTATGGCTACACCTTC
TRBV19	.	TRBJ2-3	TRBD2	CASSLLAGGGRQYF	TGTGCCAGTAGTTTACTAGCGGGGGGGGGCAGGCAGTATTTT
TRBV19	.	TRBJ2-7	TRBD1	CASSRTGESEQYF	TGTGCCAGTAGTAGGACAGGGGAGAGCGAGCAGTACTTC
TRBV5-6	.	TRBJ2-2	TRBD1	CASMKGTANTGELFF	TGTGCCAGCATGAAAGGGACAGCGAACACCGGGGAGCTGTTTTTT
TRBV5-6	.	TRBJ2-1	TRBD2	CASRPGLAGEGNEQFF	TGTGCCAGCAGGCCTGGACTAGCGGGAGAAGGCAATGAGCAGTTCTTC
TRBV7-3	.	TRBJ1-1	TRBD1	CASKNRGNTEAFF	TGTGCCAGCAAGAACAGGGGGAACACTGAAGCTTTCTTT
TRBV6-5	.	TRBJ1-5	.	CASSVQGGWQPQHF	TGTGCCAGCAGTGTACAGGGCGGGTGGCAGCCCCAGCATTTT
TRBV7-2	once	TRBJ2-3	.	CASSFSGQDTQYF	TGTGCCAGCAGTTTTAGCGGTCAAGATACGCAGTATTTT
TRBV15	.	TRBJ1-2	.	CATSIKGTKFDYGYTF	TGTGCCACCAGTATCAAAGGGACAAAATTTGACTATGGCTACACCTTC
TRBV19	.	TRBJ1-3	TRBD1	CATGTGSSGNTIYF	TGTGCCACTGGGACAGGGAGCTCTGGAAACACCATATATTTT
TRBV9	.	TRBJ2-3	TRBD2	CASSPPSGYTDTQYF	TGTGCCAGCAGCCCGCCTAGCGGGTACACAGATACGCAGTATTTT
TRBV5-4	.	TRBJ2-1	TRBD1	CATTGQIYNEQFF	TGTGCCACCACGGGACAGATCTACAATGAGCAGTTCTTC
TRBV7-3	.	TRBJ2-7	.	CASSLGASGVSEQYF	TGTGCCAGCAGCTTAGGAGCTTCGGGGGTCTCCGAGCAGTACTTC
TRBV30	.	TRBJ2-1	.	CAWSPRMLNEQFF	TGTGCCTGGAGTCCTAGGATGTTAAATGAGCAGTTCTTC
TRBV9	.	TRBJ2-6	TRBD2	CASSVSAGVGSGANVLTF	TGTGCCAGCAGCGTATCCGCGGGAGTGGGCTCTGGGGCCAACGTCCTGACTTTC
TRBV10-3	.	TRBJ1-5	TRBD1	CAISERQGNQPQHF	TGTGCCATCAGTGAACGACAGGGAAACCAGCCCCAGCATTTT
TRBV7-9	once	TRBJ2-3	.	CASRIFPPSSTDTQYF	TGTGCCAGCAGAATCTTCCCCCCTTCTAGCACAGATACGCAGTATTTT
TRBV7-8	.	TRBJ1-2	.	CASSSRDSTNYGYTF	TGTGCCAGCAGCTCAAGGGACTCAACTAACTATGGCTACACCTTC
TRBV15	.	TRBJ1-2	.	CATSRDRGRTNYGYTF	TGTGCCACCAGCAGAGATCGAGGCAGAACTAACTATGGCTACACCTTC
TRBV19	.	TRBJ2-7	.	CASKVSRGSYEQYF	TGTGCCAGTAAGGTTAGTCGGGGCTCCTACGAGCAGTACTTC
TRBV18	once	TRBJ2-7	.	CASSPIVTGSPEQYF	TGTGCCAGCTCACCAATAGTCACAGGGTCCCCCGAGCAGTACTTC
TRBV7-3	.	TRBJ2-1	.	CASSLTARESGEQFF	TGTGCCAGCAGCTTAACTGCGCGGGAATCGGGTGAGCAGTTCTTC
TRBV5-1	.	TRBJ2-1	.	CASSYEQGGYNEQFF	TGCGCCAGCAGCTACGAACAGGGGGGGTACAATGAGCAGTTCTTC
TRBV28	few	TRBJ1-5	.	CASSLWAGNQPQHF	TGTGCCAGCAGTTTATGGGCAGGGAACCAGCCCCAGCATTTT
TRBV28	few	TRBJ2-5	.	CASKGLQETQYF	TGTGCCAGCAAGGGACTCCAAGAGACCCAGTACTTC
TRBV6-7	.	TRBJ1-1	.	CASSSFLEGEAFF	TGTGCCAGCAGTTCCTTCTTAGAGGGGGAGGCTTTCTTT
TRBV18	few	TRBJ2-1	TRBD2	CASSPASGGYNEQFF	TGTGCCAGCTCCCCGGCCAGCGGGGGGTACAATGAGCAGTTCTTC
TRBV19	.	TRBJ2-5	.	CASSISGQETQYF	TGTGCCAGTAGTATTTCGGGTCAAGAGACCCAGTACTTC
TRBV6-1	.	TRBJ1-5	.	CASRRGGDQPQHF	TGTGCCAGCAGGCGCGGGGGCGATCAGCCCCAGCATTTT
TRBV27	few	TRBJ2-1	TRBD2	CASSWSGGGGLYNEQFF	TGTGCCAGCAGTTGGTCGGGCGGGGGGGGGCTTTACAATGAGCAGTTCTTC
TRBV29-1	.	TRBJ1-3	.	CSARTASGNTIYF	TGCAGCGCCCGGACAGCTTCAGGAAACACCATATATTTT
TRBV7-2	.	TRBJ1-1	TRBD1	CASSNTGDTEAFF	TGTGCCAGCAGTAATACAGGGGACACTGAAGCTTTCTTT
TRBV4-1	.	TRBJ1-1	TRBD1	CASSQSQGMNTEAFF	TGCGCCAGCAGCCAGTCACAGGGGATGAACACTGAAGCTTTCTTT
TRBV6-6	few	TRBJ1-2	.	CASSPTEYGYTF	TGTGCCAGCAGTCCGACAGAGTATGGCTACACCTTC
TRBV5-6	.	TRBJ1-6	TRBD1	CASSLRDRLSGNSPLHF	TGTGCCAGCAGCTTGCGGGACAGACTGTCTGGAAATTCACCCCTCCACTTT
TRBV4-1	once	TRBJ1-2	.	CASRHRDQGGYTF	TGCGCCAGCCGACACAGGGATCAGGGTGGCTACACCTTC
TRBV5-4	.	TRBJ1-4	TRBD1	CASSGELGTASEKLFF	TGTGCCAGCAGCGGAGAACTCGGGACAGCCTCTGAAAAACTGTTTTTT
TRBV10-2	.	TRBJ2-7	.	CASRTGAYEQYF	TGCGCCAGCAGGACAGGAGCCTACGAGCAGTACTTC
TRBV20-1	once	TRBJ2-5	.	CSAGGETQYF	TGCAGTGCGGGAGGAGAGACCCAGTACTTC
TRBV19	.	TRBJ1-1	.	CASSQGLNTEAFF	TGTGCCAGTTCACAGGGTTTGAACACTGAAGCTTTCTTT
TRBV28	.	TRBJ1-5	.	CASRDRQSNQPQHF	TGTGCCAGCAGAGACCGACAGAGCAATCAGCCCCAGCATTTT